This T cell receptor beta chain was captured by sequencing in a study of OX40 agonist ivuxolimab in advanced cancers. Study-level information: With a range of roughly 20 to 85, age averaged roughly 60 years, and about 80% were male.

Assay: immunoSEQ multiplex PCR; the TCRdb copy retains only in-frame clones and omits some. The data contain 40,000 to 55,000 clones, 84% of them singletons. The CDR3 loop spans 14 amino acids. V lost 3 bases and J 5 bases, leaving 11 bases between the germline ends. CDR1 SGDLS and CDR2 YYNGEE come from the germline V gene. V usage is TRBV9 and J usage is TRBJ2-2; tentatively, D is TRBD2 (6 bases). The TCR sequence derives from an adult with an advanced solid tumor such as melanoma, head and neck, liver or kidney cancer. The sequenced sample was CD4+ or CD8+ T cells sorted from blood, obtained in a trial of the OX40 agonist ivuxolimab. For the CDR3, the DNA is TGTGCCAGCAGCGACTTAGCGGAGACCGGGGAGCTGTTTTTT. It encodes CASSDLAETGELFF.